Sequencing of this T cell receptor (beta chain) was carried out in a study of T cell repertoires in cytomegalovirus infection. On the study more broadly: Recently identified HLA-C-restricted and well-studied HLA-B-restricted CMV epitopes were used. CMV infection and matching HLA type were both indicated by public TCR beta signatures. Whole-study results and caveats: HLA-C-restricted TCR beta clonotypes specific for CMV led the ex vivo response. Adding up the frequency of public TCR beta families identified people who carried CMV plus the relevant HLA.

TCRdb passed the reads through MiXCR, listing each CDR3 protein once. The sample has about 160,000 distinct CDR3 sequences; 20% to 25% are singletons. This clonotype has a handful of counts. Its specificity is unknown. The CDR3 totals 12 residues. Sample: CD8+ T cells from cultured PBMCs, taken from culture after CMV antigen stimulation. The receptor was derived from a human donor in good health (CMV status not recorded). Some clones in this sample may be carry-over from other donors' samples. V usage is TRBV12-3 or TRBV12-4 and J usage is TRBJ2-5; D is possibly TRBD1 (6 bases). This CDR3 is CASRGLQETQYF. The DNA for the CDR3 is TGTGCTTCCAGGGGCCTCCAAGAGACCCAGTACTTC.